Sequencing of this T cell receptor beta chain was carried out in a study of somatic mutations in cytotoxic T cells in rheumatoid arthritis. Whole-study context: Peripheral blood samples of roughly 29 ml EDTA were taken from patients directly after diagnosis and before treatment. Flow sorting yielded some V beta antibody-stained T-cell populations at nearly 100% purity, among them V beta1+ cells sequenced for TCRB. Overall study results and limits: It was in rheumatoid arthritis patients, but not in healthy controls, that CD8+ clonality increased with age.

Clones were read by immunoSEQ multiplex PCR, and TCRdb kept only the in-frame ones, dropping some. The sample includes around 9,000 clones, about 77% seen only once; the top ten take roughly 37%. Germline V gene sequence: CDR1 SGHTS, CDR2 YDEGEE. V shed 0 bases and J shed 0 bases, with 7 bases lying between them. The CDR3 contains 15 residues. This clone was found a few times. Its antigen is as yet unknown. The sequence came from an adult with rheumatoid arthritis. The V and J genes are TRBV5-8 and TRBJ1-3, with D unresolved. The sequenced sample was CD8+ T cells sorted from blood. As DNA, the CDR3 is TGTGCCAGCAGCTTGGGTGCAGGCTCTGGAAACACCATATATTTT. This gives the protein CASSLGAGSGNTIYF.